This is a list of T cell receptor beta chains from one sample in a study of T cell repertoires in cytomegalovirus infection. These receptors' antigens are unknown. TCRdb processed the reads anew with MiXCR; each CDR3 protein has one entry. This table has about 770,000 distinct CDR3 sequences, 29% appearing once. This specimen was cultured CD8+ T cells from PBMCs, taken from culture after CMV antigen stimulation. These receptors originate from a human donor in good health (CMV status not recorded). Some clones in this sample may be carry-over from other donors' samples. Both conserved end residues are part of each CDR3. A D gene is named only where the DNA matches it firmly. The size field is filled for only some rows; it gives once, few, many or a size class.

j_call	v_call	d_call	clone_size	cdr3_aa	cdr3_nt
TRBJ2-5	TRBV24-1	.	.	CATSDFVREGEETQYF	TGTGCCACCAGTGATTTCGTCAGGGAGGGGGAAGAGACCCAGTACTTC
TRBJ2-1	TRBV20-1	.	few	CSAVVVDSYNEQFF	TGCAGTGCCGTAGTAGTGGACAGTTACAATGAGCAGTTCTTC
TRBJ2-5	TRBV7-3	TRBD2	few	CASSPIGGAGETQYF	TGTGCCAGCAGCCCCATCGGGGGGGCGGGAGAGACCCAGTACTTC
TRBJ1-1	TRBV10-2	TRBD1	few	CASSGQGLPEAFF	TGCGCCAGCAGTGGACAGGGGCTTCCTGAAGCTTTCTTT
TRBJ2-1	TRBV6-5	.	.	CASSYSVPEDYNEQFF	TGTGCCAGCAGTTACTCAGTCCCCGAAGACTACAATGAGCAGTTCTTC
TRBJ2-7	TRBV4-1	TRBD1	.	CASSLGRTGQYEQYF	TGCGCCAGCAGCCTCGGTAGGACAGGGCAGTACGAGCAGTACTTC
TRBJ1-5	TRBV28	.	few	CASSPIGQELEWPQHF	TGTGCCAGCAGTCCTATTGGGCAGGAGCTCGAGTGGCCCCAGCATTTT
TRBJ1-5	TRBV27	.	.	CASSWGAGNQPQHF	TGTGCCAGCAGTTGGGGGGCGGGCAATCAGCCCCAGCATTTT
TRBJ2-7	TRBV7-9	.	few	CASSPRGAIYEQYF	TGTGCCAGCAGCCCCCGGGGGGCGATCTACGAGCAGTACTTC
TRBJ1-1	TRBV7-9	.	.	CASSLEAGKGAFF	TGTGCCAGCAGCTTAGAGGCAGGGAAAGGAGCTTTCTTT
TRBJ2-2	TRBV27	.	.	CASTSHQGRENTGELFF	TGTGCCAGCACCTCACATCAGGGGAGGGAAAACACCGGGGAGCTGTTTTTT
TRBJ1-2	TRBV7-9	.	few	CASHGETTNYGYTF	TGTGCCAGCCACGGGGAAACCACTAACTATGGCTACACCTTC
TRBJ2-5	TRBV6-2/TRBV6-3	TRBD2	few	CASSYSGLAGVETQYF	TGTGCCAGCAGTTACTCTGGACTAGCGGGGGTGGAGACCCAGTACTTC
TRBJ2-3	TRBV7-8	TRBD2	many	CASSATSGGKIVGTDTQYF	TGTGCCAGCAGCGCGACTAGCGGGGGGAAGATCGTCGGCACAGATACGCAGTATTTT
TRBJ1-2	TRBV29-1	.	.	CSVGDTYEEYGYTF	TGCAGCGTTGGGGACACCTATGAGGAGTATGGCTACACCTTC
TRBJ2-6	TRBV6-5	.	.	CASSYRANVLTF	TGTGCCAGCAGTTACCGGGCCAACGTCCTGACTTTC
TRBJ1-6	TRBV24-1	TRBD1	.	CATSEPGQGGRSPLHF	TGTGCCACCAGTGAGCCGGGACAGGGGGGGCGTTCACCCCTCCACTTT
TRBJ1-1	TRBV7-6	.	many	CASSLGVEGTNTEAFF	TGTGCCAGCAGCTTAGGTGTCGAGGGGACGAACACTGAAGCTTTCTTT
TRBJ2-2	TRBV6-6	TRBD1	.	CASSQQGAGAGELFF	TGTGCCAGCAGCCAACAGGGGGCCGGTGCCGGGGAGCTGTTTTTT
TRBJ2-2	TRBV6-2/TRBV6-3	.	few	CASTGGPNTGELFF	TGTGCCAGCACCGGTGGGCCCAACACCGGGGAGCTGTTTTTT
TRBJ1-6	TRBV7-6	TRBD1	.	CASSLRPPRDRYSPLHF	TGTGCCAGCAGCTTACGTCCCCCCCGGGACAGGTATTCACCCCTCCACTTT
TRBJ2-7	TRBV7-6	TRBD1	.	CASSFGQGTTYEQYF	TGTGCCAGCAGCTTCGGACAGGGTACAACCTACGAGCAGTACTTC
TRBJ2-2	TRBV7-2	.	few	CASSSNPPHTGELFF	TGTGCCAGCAGCTCCAATCCCCCCCACACCGGGGAGCTGTTTTTT
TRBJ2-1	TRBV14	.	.	CASSQPGQGVYNEQFF	TGTGCCAGCAGCCAGCCGGGACAAGGAGTCTACAATGAGCAGTTCTTC
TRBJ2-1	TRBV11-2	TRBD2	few	CASSPGWASGYNEQFF	TGTGCCAGCAGCCCGGGGTGGGCTAGCGGTTACAATGAGCAGTTCTTC
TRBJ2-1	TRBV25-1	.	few	CASSEYSDRRVEQFF	TGTGCCAGCAGTGAATATTCGGACCGGAGGGTTGAGCAGTTCTTC
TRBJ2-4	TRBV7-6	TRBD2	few	CASSFGGGRTKNIQYF	TGTGCCAGCAGCTTCGGGGGGGGCCGAACCAAAAACATTCAGTACTTC
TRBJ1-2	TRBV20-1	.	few	CSATYRWDGYTF	TGCAGTGCTACATACAGGTGGGATGGCTACACCTTC
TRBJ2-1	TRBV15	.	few	CATSRGGTADNEQFF	TGTGCCACCAGCAGAGGCGGGACAGCTGACAATGAGCAGTTCTTC
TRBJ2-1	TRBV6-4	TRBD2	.	CASSDSAGGTYNEQFF	TGTGCCAGCAGTGACTCGGCGGGGGGCACTTACAATGAGCAGTTCTTC
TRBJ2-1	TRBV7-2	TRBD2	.	CASSLEGLAVFGQEQFF	TGTGCCAGCAGCTTAGAGGGACTAGCGGTTTTCGGGCAGGAGCAGTTCTTC
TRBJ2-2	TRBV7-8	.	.	CASSPEPGTPGELFF	TGTGCCAGCAGCCCCGAGCCTGGCACCCCCGGGGAGCTGTTTTTT
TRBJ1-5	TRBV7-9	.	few	CASSPSGGGSNQPQHF	TGTGCCAGCAGTCCGTCGGGGGGAGGTAGCAATCAGCCCCAGCATTTT
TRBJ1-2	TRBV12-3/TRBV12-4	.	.	CASRIMGDYGYTF	TGTGCCAGCAGAATAATGGGCGACTATGGCTACACCTTC
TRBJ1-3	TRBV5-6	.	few	CASSDQPSGNTIYF	TGTGCCAGCAGCGATCAGCCCTCTGGAAACACCATATATTTT
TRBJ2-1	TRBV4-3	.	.	CASSQEDRDPYNEQFF	TGCGCCAGCAGCCAAGAAGACCGGGACCCCTACAATGAGCAGTTCTTC
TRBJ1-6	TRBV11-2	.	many	CASSFVGTNSYNSPLHF	TGTGCCAGCAGCTTCGTTGGGACAAACTCCTATAATTCACCCCTCCACTTT
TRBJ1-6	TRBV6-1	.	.	CASRGDSPLHF	TGTGCCAGCAGAGGGGACTCACCCCTCCACTTT
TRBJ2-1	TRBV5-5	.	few	CASSLYYTNPYNEQFF	TGTGCCAGCAGCTTATACTACACTAATCCCTACAATGAGCAGTTCTTC
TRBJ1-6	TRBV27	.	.	CASTWGGGESLHF	TGTGCCAGCACTTGGGGGGGGGGCGAGTCCCTCCACTTT